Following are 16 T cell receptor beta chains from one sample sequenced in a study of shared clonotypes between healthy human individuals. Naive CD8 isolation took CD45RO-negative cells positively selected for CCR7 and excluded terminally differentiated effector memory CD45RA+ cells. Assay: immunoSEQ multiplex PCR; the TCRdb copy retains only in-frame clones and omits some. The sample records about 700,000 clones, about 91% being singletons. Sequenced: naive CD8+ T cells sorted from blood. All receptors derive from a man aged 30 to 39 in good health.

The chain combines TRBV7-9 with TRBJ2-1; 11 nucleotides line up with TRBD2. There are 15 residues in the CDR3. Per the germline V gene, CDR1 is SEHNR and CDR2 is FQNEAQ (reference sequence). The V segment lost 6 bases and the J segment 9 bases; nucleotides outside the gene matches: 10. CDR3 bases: TGTGCCAGCAGGCTCACTAGCGGGAGTATCCCTGAGCAGTTCTTC. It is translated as CASRLTSGSIPEQFF. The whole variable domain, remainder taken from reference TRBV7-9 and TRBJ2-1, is DTGVSQNPRHKITKRGQNVTFRCDPISEHNRLYWYRQTLGQGPEFLTYFQNEAQLEKSRLLSDRFSAERPKGSFSTLEIQRTEQGDSAMYLCASRLTSGSIPEQFFGPGTRLTVL.

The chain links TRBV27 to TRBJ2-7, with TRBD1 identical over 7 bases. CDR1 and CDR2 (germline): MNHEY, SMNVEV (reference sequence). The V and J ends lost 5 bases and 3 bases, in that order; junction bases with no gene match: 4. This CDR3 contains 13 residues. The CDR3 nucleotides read TGTGCCAGCAGTCCGACAGGGAACTACGAGCAGTACTTC. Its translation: CASSPTGNYEQYF.

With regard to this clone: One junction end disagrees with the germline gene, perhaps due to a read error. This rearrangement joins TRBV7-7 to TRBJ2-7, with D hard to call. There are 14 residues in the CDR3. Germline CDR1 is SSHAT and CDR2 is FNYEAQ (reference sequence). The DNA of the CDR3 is TGTGCTAGCAGCTCTGGTATAGGCGAAAACGAGCAGTACTTC. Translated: CASSSGIGENEQYF. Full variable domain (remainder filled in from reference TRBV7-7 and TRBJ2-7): GAGVSQSPRYKVTKRGQDVTLRCDPISSHATLYWYQQALGQGPEFLTYFNYEAQPDKSGLPSDRFSAERPEGSISTLTIQRTEQRDSAMYRCASSSGIGENEQYFGPGTRLTVT.

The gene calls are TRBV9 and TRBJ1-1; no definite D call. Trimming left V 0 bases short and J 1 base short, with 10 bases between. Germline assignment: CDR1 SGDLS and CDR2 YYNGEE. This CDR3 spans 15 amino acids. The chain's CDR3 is CASSVVGSPNTEAFF. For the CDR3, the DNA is TGTGCCAGCAGCGTAGTAGGATCCCCGAACACTGAAGCTTTCTTT.

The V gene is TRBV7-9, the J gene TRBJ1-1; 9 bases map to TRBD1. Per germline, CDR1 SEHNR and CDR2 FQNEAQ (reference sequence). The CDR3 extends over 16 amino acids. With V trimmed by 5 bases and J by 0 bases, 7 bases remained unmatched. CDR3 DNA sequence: TGTGCCAGCAGCCTACAAGGGACAGGGTTGAACACTGAAGCTTTCTTT. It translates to CASSLQGTGLNTEAFF.

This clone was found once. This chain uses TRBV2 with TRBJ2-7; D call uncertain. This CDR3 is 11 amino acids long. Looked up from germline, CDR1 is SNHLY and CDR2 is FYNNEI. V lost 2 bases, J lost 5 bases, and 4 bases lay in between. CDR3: CASSETHEQYF. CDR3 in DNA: TGTGCCAGCAGTGAAACCCACGAGCAGTACTTC.

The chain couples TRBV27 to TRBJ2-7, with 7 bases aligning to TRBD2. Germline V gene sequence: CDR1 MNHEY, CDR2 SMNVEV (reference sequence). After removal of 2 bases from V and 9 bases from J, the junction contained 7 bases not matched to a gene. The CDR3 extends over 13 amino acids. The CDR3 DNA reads TGTGCCAGCAGTTTAGGGCGGGAGAGGGTGCAGTACTTC. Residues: CASSLGRERVQYF.

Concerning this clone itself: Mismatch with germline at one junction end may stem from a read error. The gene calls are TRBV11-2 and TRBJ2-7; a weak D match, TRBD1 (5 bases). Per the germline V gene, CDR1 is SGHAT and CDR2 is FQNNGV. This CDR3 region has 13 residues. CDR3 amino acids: CASGFGQGYEQYF. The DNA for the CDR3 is TGTGCCAGCGGCTTTGGGCAGGGCTACGAGCAGTACTTC.

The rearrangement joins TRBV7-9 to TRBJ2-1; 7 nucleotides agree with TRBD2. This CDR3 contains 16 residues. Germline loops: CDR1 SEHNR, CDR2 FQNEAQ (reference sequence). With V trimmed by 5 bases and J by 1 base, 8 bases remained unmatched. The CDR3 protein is CASSRAASGSYNEQFF. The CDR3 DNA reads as TGTGCCAGCAGCCGAGCTGCTAGCGGTTCCTACAATGAGCAGTTCTTC.

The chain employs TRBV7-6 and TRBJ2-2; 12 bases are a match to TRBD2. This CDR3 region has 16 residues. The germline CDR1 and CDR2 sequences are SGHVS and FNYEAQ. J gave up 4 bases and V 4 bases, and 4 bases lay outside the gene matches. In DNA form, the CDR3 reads TGTGCCAGCAGCTCGACTAGCGGGAGAGGCACCGGGGAGCTGTTTTTT. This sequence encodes CASSSTSGRGTGELFF.

This CDR3 reads CASIPGQGFYEQYF. In nucleotides, the CDR3 is TGCGCCAGCATTCCGGGACAGGGTTTTTACGAGCAGTACTTC. The rearrangement joins TRBV10-2 to TRBJ2-7, with TRBD1 identical over 9 bases. V trimming: 7 bases; J trimming: 4 bases; junction bases outside the gene matches: 8. CDR1 and CDR2 (germline): WSHSY, SAAADI. The CDR3 sequence is 14 residues long.

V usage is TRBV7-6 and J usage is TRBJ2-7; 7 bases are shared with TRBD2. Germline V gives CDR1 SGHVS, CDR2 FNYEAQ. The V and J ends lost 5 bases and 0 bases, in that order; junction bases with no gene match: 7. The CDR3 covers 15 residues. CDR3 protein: CASSAYLAASYEQYF. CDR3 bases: TGTGCCAGCAGCGCTTACCTAGCGGCCTCCTACGAGCAGTACTTC.

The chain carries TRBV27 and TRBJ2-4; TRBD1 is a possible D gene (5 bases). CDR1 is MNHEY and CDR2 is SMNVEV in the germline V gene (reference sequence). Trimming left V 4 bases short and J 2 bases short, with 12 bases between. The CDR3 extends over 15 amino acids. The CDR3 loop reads CASSSGFSPKNIQYF. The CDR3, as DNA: TGTGCCAGCAGTTCAGGGTTTTCGCCCAAAAACATTCAGTACTTC.

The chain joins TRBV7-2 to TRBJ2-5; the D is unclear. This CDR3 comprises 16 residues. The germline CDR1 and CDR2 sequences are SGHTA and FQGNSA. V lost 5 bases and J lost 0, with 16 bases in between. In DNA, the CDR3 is TGTGCCAGCAGCCCTACAGCTCTGACGTACCAAGAGACCCAGTACTTC. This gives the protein CASSPTALTYQETQYF. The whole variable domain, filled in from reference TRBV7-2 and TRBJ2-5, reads GAGVSQSPSNKVTEKGKDVELRCDPISGHTALYWYRQSLGQGLEFLIYFQGNSAPDKSGLPSDRFSAERTGGSVSTLTIQRTQQEDSAVYLCASSPTALTYQETQYFGPGTRLLVL.

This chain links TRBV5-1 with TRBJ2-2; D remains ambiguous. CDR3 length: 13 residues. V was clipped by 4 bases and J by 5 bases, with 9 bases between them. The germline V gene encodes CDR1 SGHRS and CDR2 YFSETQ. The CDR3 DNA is TGCGCCAGCAGCGACCGGTTGACCGGGGAGCTGTTTTTT. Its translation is CASSDRLTGELFF. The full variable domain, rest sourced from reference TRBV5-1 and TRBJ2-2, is KAGVTQTPRYLIKTRGQQVTLSCSPISGHRSVSWYQQTPGQGLQFLFEYFSETQRNKGNFPGRFSGRQFSNSRSEMNVSTLELGDSALYLCASSDRLTGELFFGEGSRLTVL.

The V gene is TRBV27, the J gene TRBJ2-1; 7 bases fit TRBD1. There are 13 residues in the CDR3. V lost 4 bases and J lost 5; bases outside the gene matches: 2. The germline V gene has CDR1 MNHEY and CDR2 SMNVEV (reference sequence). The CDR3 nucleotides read TGTGCCAGCAGTTGGGACAGTAACAATGAGCAGTTCTTC. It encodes CASSWDSNNEQFF.